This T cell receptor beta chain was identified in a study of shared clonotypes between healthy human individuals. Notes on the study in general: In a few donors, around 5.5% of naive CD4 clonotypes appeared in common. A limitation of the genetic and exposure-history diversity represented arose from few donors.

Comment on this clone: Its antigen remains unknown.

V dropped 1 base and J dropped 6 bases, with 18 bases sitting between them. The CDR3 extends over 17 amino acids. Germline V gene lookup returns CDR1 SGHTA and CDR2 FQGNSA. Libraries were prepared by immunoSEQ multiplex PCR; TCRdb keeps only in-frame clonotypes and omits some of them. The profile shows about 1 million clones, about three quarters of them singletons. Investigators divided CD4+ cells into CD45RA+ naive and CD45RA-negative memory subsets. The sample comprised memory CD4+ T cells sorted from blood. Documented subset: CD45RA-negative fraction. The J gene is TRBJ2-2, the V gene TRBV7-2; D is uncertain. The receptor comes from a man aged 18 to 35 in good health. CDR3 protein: CASSLVFPLRVSGELFF. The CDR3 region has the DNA TGTGCCAGCAGCTTAGTTTTCCCCCTAAGGGTGTCCGGGGAGCTGTTTTTT.